This TCR beta chain is from a study of T cells after yellow fever vaccination. Trimming removed 2 bases from V and 5 bases from J; junction bases left unmatched: 5. Germline CDR1 SGHRS, CDR2 YFSETQ. There are 15 residues in the CDR3. Study-level points and caveats: Boosting was followed by the reappearance of most primary-vaccination clones (approximately 95% CD4, around 86% CD8). Although most clonotypes did not, a small share appeared in both CD4 and CD8 compartments.

As to this clonotype: The target antigen is unknown.

TCRdb re-analysed the 5' RACE reads in MiXCR, keeping a single row per CDR3 protein. The data hold about 350,000 distinct CDR3 sequences, with approximately 12% observed a single time. The V and J genes are TRBV5-1 and TRBJ2-1, with 9 nucleotides matching TRBD1. This TCR was recovered from a man aged 18-30 years who received the YFV17D yellow fever vaccine. The source was CD4+ T cells sorted from PBMCs, collected 15 days after the yellow fever booster vaccination. The CDR3 coding sequence is TGCGCCAGCAGCTTCACGGGACAGGGAGACAATGAGCAGTTCTTC. Its translation: CASSFTGQGDNEQFF.